A selection of T cell receptor beta chains follows, all from one sample in a study of cytomegalovirus exposure and HLA in healthy donors. Libraries were prepared by immunoSEQ multiplex PCR; TCRdb keeps only in-frame clonotypes and omits some of them. The data show roughly 170,000 clones, with over 65% seen just once and 1.4% held by the top ten. Sequencing was done on a sample of PBMCs. The receptors were sampled from a woman aged 25 to 45 in good health and CMV-seropositive. The CDR3 runs from the conserved cysteine through the conserved F or W. The order of the fields is V gene, J gene, D gene, clone size, CDR3 length, CDR3 protein, CDR3 DNA. A D gene is named only where the DNA matches it firmly. Expanded clones get a size class; other rows say once, few or many, or leave the size out.

TRBV5-1,TRBJ1-1,.,.,15,CASSVPGSLSTEAFF,TGCGCCAGCAGCGTACCGGGGTCCTTAAGCACTGAAGCTTTCTTT
TRBV30,TRBJ1-1,TRBD1,few,13,CAWSQGDPEEAFF,TGTGCCTGGAGTCAGGGGGACCCCGAAGAAGCTTTCTTT
TRBV27,TRBJ2-7,.,once,14,CASSLSRANYEQYF,TGTGCCAGCAGTTTATCCAGGGCCAACTACGAGCAGTACTTC
TRBV25-1,TRBJ2-1,.,.,15,CASSVSIAWHNEQFF,TGTGCCAGCAGTGTTTCCATAGCTTGGCACAATGAGCAGTTCTTC
TRBV14,TRBJ2-1,TRBD1,.,12,CASSIDRGEQFF,TGTGCCAGCAGCATAGACAGGGGTGAGCAGTTCTTC
TRBV2,TRBJ2-7,.,.,12,CASSQIPYEQYF,TGTGCCAGCAGTCAGATCCCCTACGAGCAGTACTTC
TRBV4-1,TRBJ2-2,TRBD2,.,18,CASSRGLAGGPVTGELFF,TGCGCCAGCAGCCGAGGACTAGCGGGAGGGCCAGTCACCGGGGAGCTGTTTTTT
TRBV5-1,TRBJ2-3,TRBD2,.,16,CASSLAGGPGLDTQYF,TGCGCCAGCAGCTTAGCGGGAGGGCCGGGGTTAGATACGCAGTATTTT
TRBV29-1,TRBJ2-7,.,.,13,CSVEDRITYEQYF,TGCAGCGTTGAAGACAGGATTACCTACGAGCAGTACTTC
TRBV30,TRBJ1-5,.,.,15,CAWLLYPEGNQPQHF,TGTGCCTGGCTCTTGTATCCCGAGGGCAATCAGCCCCAGCATTTT
TRBV28,TRBJ1-2,.,.,13,CASSLGRGSGYTF,TGTGCCAGCAGTTTAGGTAGGGGGTCGGGCTACACCTTC
TRBV5-1,TRBJ2-7,TRBD2,.,13,CASSLREGYEQYF,TGCGCCAGCAGCTTACGGGAGGGCTACGAGCAGTACTTC
TRBV30,TRBJ1-4,.,.,11,CAASRDIRLFF,TGTGCCGCCTCCCGGGACATCAGACTGTTTTTT
TRBV5-1,TRBJ2-3,.,.,14,CASSPVGARDTQYF,TGCGCCAGCAGCCCCGTGGGAGCCCGGGATACGCAGTATTTT
TRBV5-5,TRBJ2-7,.,.,15,CASSFGGLSTYEQYF,TGTGCCAGCAGCTTTGGAGGCTTAAGTACCTACGAGCAGTACTTC
TRBV19,TRBJ1-2,.,once,14,CASSIVGADYGYTF,TGTGCCAGTAGTATAGTTGGGGCAGACTATGGCTACACCTTC
TRBV30,TRBJ2-1,.,few,16,CAQKIWGAGDYNEQFF,TGTGCCCAGAAAATTTGGGGGGCGGGGGACTACAATGAGCAGTTCTTC
TRBV27,TRBJ2-3,.,.,13,CASRGRGTDTQYF,TGTGCCAGCAGGGGCAGGGGCACAGATACGCAGTATTTT
TRBV6-5,TRBJ2-2,TRBD2,.,15,CASRETSGRTGELFF,TGTGCCAGCAGAGAGACTAGCGGGAGAACCGGGGAGCTGTTTTTT
TRBV9,TRBJ2-2,TRBD1,few,16,CASSVGTGLITGELFF,TGTGCCAGCAGCGTAGGGACAGGGTTGATCACCGGGGAGCTGTTTTTT
TRBV5-1,TRBJ1-2,.,few,14,CASSLDSGAGGYTF,TGCGCCAGCAGCTTGGACAGTGGGGCTGGTGGCTACACCTTC
TRBV5-1,TRBJ2-3,.,.,15,CASSLESRLADTQYF,TGCGCCAGCAGCTTGGAGTCGCGTTTGGCAGATACGCAGTATTTT
TRBV6-5,TRBJ1-2,.,once,12,CASKQVVSGYTF,TGTGCCAGCAAACAAGTGGTTAGCGGCTACACCTTC
TRBV7-8,TRBJ1-2,.,.,14,CASSSSAGNYGYTF,TGTGCCAGCAGCTCATCGGCAGGAAACTATGGCTACACCTTC
TRBV2,TRBJ2-3,TRBD2,.,15,CASSPLAGAEDTQYF,TGTGCCAGCAGCCCCCTAGCGGGAGCGGAAGATACGCAGTATTTT
TRBV11-2,TRBJ1-1,.,.,13,CASSLGSNTEAFF,TGTGCCAGCAGCTTAGGGAGTAACACTGAAGCTTTCTTT
TRBV7-3,TRBJ2-1,.,.,16,CASSARDSLTYNEQFF,TGTGCCAGCAGCGCGCGGGACAGTCTAACCTACAATGAGCAGTTCTTC
TRBV5-6,TRBJ2-1,TRBD2,.,15,CASSTGGGGYNEQFF,TGTGCCAGCAGCACCGGTGGGGGGGGCTACAATGAGCAGTTCTTC
TRBV6-1,TRBJ2-5,.,.,12,CASSEQGETQYF,TGTGCCAGCAGTGAACAGGGGGAGACCCAGTACTTC
TRBV7-8,TRBJ2-5,.,few,15,CASSLFRGRQETQYF,TGTGCCAGCAGCTTATTTCGGGGGAGACAAGAGACCCAGTACTTC
TRBV28,TRBJ2-2,.,few,18,CASSDPRAGDKTTGELFF,TGTGCCAGCAGCGACCCCCGGGCAGGGGATAAAACAACCGGGGAGCTGTTTTTT
TRBV19,TRBJ1-5,.,.,14,CASSIESLNQPQHF,TGTGCCAGTAGTATCGAGAGCCTCAATCAGCCCCAGCATTTT
TRBV30,TRBJ2-4,TRBD2,.,16,CAWSRTSGSPGSIQYF,TGTGCCTGGAGTAGGACTAGCGGGAGCCCGGGAAGCATTCAGTACTTC
TRBV11-3,TRBJ2-2,TRBD2,.,16,CASSLGGLAGAGELFF,TGTGCCAGCAGCTTAGGGGGACTAGCGGGAGCCGGGGAGCTGTTTTTT
TRBV7-8,TRBJ1-5,.,.,15,CASSLGGGLDQPQHF,TGTGCCAGCAGCTTAGGGGGGGGTCTTGATCAGCCCCAGCATTTT
TRBV5-1,TRBJ2-1,.,.,16,CASSITGSSSYNEQFF,TGCGCCAGCAGCATCACAGGCTCCAGCTCCTACAATGAGCAGTTCTTC
TRBV6-5,TRBJ2-1,.,few,14,CASSYNGVYNEQFF,TGTGCCAGCAGTTACAACGGGGTATACAATGAGCAGTTCTTC
TRBV12-2,TRBJ2-2,.,.,18,CASRLARFGTGNTGELFF,.
TRBV6-1,TRBJ1-2,TRBD1,.,13,CASSVGTGEGYTF,TGTGCCAGCAGTGTAGGGACAGGCGAAGGCTACACCTTC
TRBV19,TRBJ1-3,TRBD1,.,16,CASRNPGQGAGNTIYF,TGTGCCAGTAGGAACCCGGGACAGGGAGCTGGAAACACCATATATTTT
TRBV27,TRBJ1-2,.,.,16,CASSLRQQALDHGYTF,TGTGCCAGCAGTTTACGACAGCAAGCCTTGGACCATGGCTACACCTTC
TRBV4-2,TRBJ2-3,TRBD2,.,15,CASSPSGRDSDTQYF,TGTGCCAGCAGCCCTAGCGGGAGGGACTCAGATACGCAGTATTTT
TRBV18,TRBJ2-7,.,.,12,CASSPDSNEQYF,TGTGCCAGCTCACCGGACAGTAACGAGCAGTACTTC
TRBV7-9,TRBJ1-1,.,.,14,CASSLDLTRTEAFF,TGTGCCAGCAGCTTAGACCTTACTCGGACTGAAGCTTTCTTT
TRBV9,TRBJ2-7,.,.,15,CASSGGGTPDYEQYF,TGTGCCAGCAGCGGGGGGGGGACACCCGACTACGAGCAGTACTTC
TRBV25-1,TRBJ2-1,TRBD2,.,18,CASSDGASGGPHYNEQFF,TGTGCCAGCAGTGACGGGGCTAGCGGGGGACCGCACTACAATGAGCAGTTCTTC
TRBV2,TRBJ2-1,TRBD2,.,13,CASSPGLAAWGIF,TGTGCCAGCAGTCCTGGACTAGCCGCTTGGGGGATCTTC
TRBV2,TRBJ2-2,.,.,15,CASSVRLANTGELFF,TGTGCCAGCAGTGTCAGGCTGGCGAACACCGGGGAGCTGTTTTTT
TRBV11-3,TRBJ2-7,.,few,12,CASSLDRYEQYF,TGTGCCAGCAGCTTAGATCGCTACGAGCAGTACTTC
TRBV11-2,TRBJ1-1,.,.,14,CASTRNGGLTEAFF,TGTGCCAGCACCCGAAACGGCGGTCTCACTGAAGCTTTCTTT
TRBV28,TRBJ2-3,TRBD2,.,17,CASSLSAGEDETDTQYF,TGTGCCAGCAGTTTGTCTGCGGGAGAGGATGAAACAGATACGCAGTATTTT
TRBV28,TRBJ2-3,TRBD1,once,13,CASSPPDRATQYF,TGTGCCAGCAGTCCCCCGGACAGGGCCACGCAGTATTTT
TRBV7-9,TRBJ1-1,.,once,13,CASSSNSNTEAFF,TGTGCCAGCAGCTCCAACAGTAACACTGAAGCTTTCTTT
TRBV7-2,TRBJ2-2,.,.,14,CASSLSSNTGELFF,TGTGCCAGCAGCTTATCATCGAACACCGGGGAGCTGTTTTTT